This TCR beta chain was sequenced during a study of cytomegalovirus exposure and HLA in healthy donors. This CDR3 is built from 13 residues. The V end lost 10 bases, the J end lost 11 bases, and 18 bases lay between the germline ends. Germline lookup yields CDR1 MNHEY and CDR2 SVGAGI. 60 Vbeta and 13 Jbeta primers were used in PCR. Sequencing used immunoSEQ multiplex PCR; TCRdb keeps in-frame clones, though not all of them. The repertoire holds 50,000 to 65,000 clones, with about three quarters as singletons. This clonotype was sampled from a young man in good health and CMV-seronegative. The V gene is TRBV6-5, the J gene TRBJ1-6, with D unresolved. Material: PBMCs. The CDR3 DNA sequence: TGTGCCACCCAGGCACAGATCGTAACACCCCTCCACTTT. This sequence encodes CATQAQIVTPLHF.